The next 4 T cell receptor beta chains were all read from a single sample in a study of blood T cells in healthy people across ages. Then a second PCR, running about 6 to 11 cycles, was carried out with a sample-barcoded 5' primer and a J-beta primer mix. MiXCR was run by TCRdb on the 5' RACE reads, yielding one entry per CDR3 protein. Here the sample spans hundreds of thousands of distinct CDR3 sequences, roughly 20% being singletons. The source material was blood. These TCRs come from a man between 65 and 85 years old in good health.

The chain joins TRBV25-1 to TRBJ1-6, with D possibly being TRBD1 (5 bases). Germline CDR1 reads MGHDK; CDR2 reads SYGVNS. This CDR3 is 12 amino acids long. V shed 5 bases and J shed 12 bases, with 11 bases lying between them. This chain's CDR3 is CASSHDRRPLHF. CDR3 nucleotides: TGTGCCAGCAGTCACGACAGAAGACCCCTCCACTTT.

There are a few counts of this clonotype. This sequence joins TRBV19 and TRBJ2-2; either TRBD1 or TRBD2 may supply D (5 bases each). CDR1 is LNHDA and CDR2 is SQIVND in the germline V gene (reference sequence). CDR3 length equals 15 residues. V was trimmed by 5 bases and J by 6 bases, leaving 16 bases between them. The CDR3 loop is CASSGRGREAGELFF. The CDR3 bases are TGTGCCAGTAGTGGCCGGGGCCGTGAGGCCGGGGAGCTGTTTTTT.

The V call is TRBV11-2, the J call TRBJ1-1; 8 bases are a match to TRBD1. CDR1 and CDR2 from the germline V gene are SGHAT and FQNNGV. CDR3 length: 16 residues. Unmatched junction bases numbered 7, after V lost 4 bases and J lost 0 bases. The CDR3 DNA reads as TGTGCCAGCAGCTCCGGGACAGGAGGTATGAACACTGAAGCTTTCTTT. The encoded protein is CASSSGTGGMNTEAFF.

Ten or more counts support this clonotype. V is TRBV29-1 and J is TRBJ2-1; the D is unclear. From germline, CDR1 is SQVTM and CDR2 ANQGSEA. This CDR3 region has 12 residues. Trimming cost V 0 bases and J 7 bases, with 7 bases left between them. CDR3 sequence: CSVEDLENEQFF. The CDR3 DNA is TGCAGCGTTGAAGATCTGGAGAATGAGCAGTTCTTC.